These 15 T cell receptor beta chains originate from one sample sequenced in a study of blood T cells in healthy people across ages. Alongside a J-beta primer mix, a sample-barcoded 5' primer served in a second PCR lasting about 7 to 12 cycles. TCRdb called the 5' RACE reads again in MiXCR, with one record for every CDR3 protein. The sample includes around 1,000,000 distinct CDR3 sequences, approximately 26% of them seen just once. The same data also contributed to another study, on T cells of mothers and their children.

What was sequenced was blood. The receptors here all came from a girl aged 2-10 years in good health.

This clonotype showed up just a few times. The V call is TRBV7-8, the J call TRBJ1-3; unclear D gene. The CDR3 has 12 residues. CDR1 and CDR2 from the germline V gene are SGHVS and FQNEAQ. The germline V and J ends were trimmed by 3 bases and 9 bases, with 9 bases remaining between them. The CDR3, as DNA: TGTGCCAGCAGCTTGGATGGCCTCACCATATATTTT. It encodes CASSLDGLTIYF.

The rearrangement links TRBV20-1 to TRBJ1-1; 7 bases fit TRBD1. V lost 2 bases, J lost 3 bases, and 6 bases stayed unmatched. The CDR3 length is 14 residues. Per germline, CDR1 DFQATT and CDR2 SNEGSKA (reference sequence). CDR3 nucleotide sequence: TGCAGTGCTAGAAGACAGGGAATGGACACTGAAGCTTTCTTT. It yields the protein CSARRQGMDTEAFF.

V is TRBV6-4 and J is TRBJ2-3; a weak D match, TRBD2 (7 bases). Germline V gives CDR1 MRHNA, CDR2 SNTAGT. V was cut by 4 bases and J by 5 bases, with 13 bases left in between. This CDR3 spans 14 amino acids. The chain's CDR3 is CASSVAGAGDTQYF. The CDR3 coding sequence is TGTGCCAGCAGTGTCGCGGGGGCGGGAGATACGCAGTATTTT.

The table lists this clonotype with many counts. One end of the junction does not line up with germline, which may come from a read error. V usage is TRBV12-3 or TRBV12-4 and J usage is TRBJ2-7; 7 nucleotides line up with TRBD1. The CDR3 covers 13 residues. For the CDR3, the DNA is TGTGCCAGCAGCTTAGGGGGCAGCTACGAGCAGTACTTC. It is translated as CASSLGGSYEQYF.

This clonotype was detected only a few times. The chain uses TRBV4-1 and TRBJ2-1; unclear D gene. Trimming removed 2 bases at V and 2 bases at J, with 19 bases between. The CDR3 loop spans 18 amino acids. Germline V gene data show CDR1 as MGHRA and CDR2 as YSYEKL. The CDR3 protein is CASSQIKATVETYNEQFF. DNA of the CDR3: TGCGCCAGCAGCCAAATCAAAGCAACAGTGGAAACCTACAATGAGCAGTTCTTC.

The chain recombines TRBV12-3 or TRBV12-4 with TRBJ2-5; D is possibly TRBD2 (6 bases). V shed 5 bases and J shed 6 bases, with 16 bases lying between them. The CDR3 spans 14 residues. CDR3 sequence reads: CASSPAVGRQTQYF. The CDR3 coding sequence is TGTGCCAGCAGTCCCGCGGTGGGGAGGCAGACCCAGTACTTC.

The chain is built from TRBV5-1 and TRBJ2-5; no clear D gene. TRBJ2-1 explains the end of the DNA better; the J call may be wrong. Per germline, CDR1 SGHRS and CDR2 YFSETQ. CDR3 length: 16 amino acids. The CDR3 nucleotides are TGCGCCAGCAGCCCCGTTATAGGGAATATGGACAATGAGCAGTTCTTC. Protein sequence: CASSPVIGNMDNEQFF.

This clonotype has only a few counts. The chain joins TRBV20-1 to TRBJ2-7, with D possibly TRBD1 on 6 matching bases. V gave up 4 bases and J gave up 5 bases, with 12 bases separating them. Germline V gene sequence: CDR1 DFQATT, CDR2 SNEGSKA (reference sequence). The CDR3 runs 12 residues. CDR3 amino acids: CSAITPGDEQYF. CDR3 nucleotide sequence: TGCAGTGCTATTACCCCAGGGGACGAGCAGTACTTC.

This clonotype was seen repeatedly, ten times or more. The chain couples TRBV27 to TRBJ2-7; 11 nucleotides agree with TRBD2. Germline CDR1 is MNHEY and CDR2 is SMNVEV (reference sequence). CDR3 size: 13 residues. The V and J ends lost 9 bases and 7 bases, in that order; junction bases with no gene match: 8. DNA of the CDR3: TGTGCCAGTGCTACTAGCGGGGGCCTAGAGCAGTACTTC. The encoded protein is CASATSGGLEQYF.

The rearrangement uses TRBV7-2 and TRBJ1-1, with unresolved D. Germline V gene sequence: CDR1 SGHTA, CDR2 FQGNSA. The CDR3 has 11 amino acids. Deletions cut 5 bases from V and 11 bases from J, with 12 bases between. The CDR3 nucleotides are TGTGCCAGCAGCCCCTATGCGGGGGCTTTCTTT. Translating gives CASSPYAGAFF.

This clonotype was recorded a few times. The rearrangement uses TRBV5-1 and TRBJ1-2; no reliable D call. This CDR3 comprises 15 residues. V lost 0 bases, J lost 4 bases, and 13 bases lay in between. The germline gives CDR1 SGHRS, CDR2 YFSETQ. In nucleotides, the CDR3 is TGCGCCAGCAGCTTGGGTCGGAGACGGGGCTATGGCTACACCTTC. Translation gives CASSLGRRRGYGYTF.

In its sample, this clonotype was seen a few times. One end of the junction is discordant with germline, which a read error may explain. The chain has TRBV15 and TRBJ2-7, with a weak D call TRBD2 (5 bases). CDR3 length: 14 residues. Looked up from germline, CDR1 is LNHNV and CDR2 is YYDKDF (reference sequence). CDR3 sequence reads: CAASMVGVNYEQYF. The CDR3 DNA is TGTGCCGCCAGCATGGTGGGAGTAAACTACGAGCAGTACTTC.

This clonotype was seen a few times. V gene TRBV20-1 combines with J gene TRBJ2-7; the match to TRBD1 covers 10 bases. V dropped 5 bases and J dropped 3; count of bases not matched to a gene: 4. The CDR3 is 13 residues long. In germline, CDR1 is DFQATT, CDR2 SNEGSKA (reference sequence). CDR3 in DNA: TGCAGTGCTGGGGACAGGGGCGACTACGAGCAGTACTTC. Encoded protein: CSAGDRGDYEQYF.

This chain links TRBV5-1 with TRBJ1-1; 8 nucleotides align to TRBD1. The trim removed 4 bases at V and 4 bases at J, leaving 6 bases unmatched. The CDR3 is made up of 14 amino acids. Germline loops: CDR1 SGHRS, CDR2 YFSETQ. The CDR3 DNA follows: TGCGCCAGCAGCCCCGGACAGGGCTCCACTGAAGCTTTCTTT. Translation: CASSPGQGSTEAFF. Drawing the rest from reference TRBV5-1 and TRBJ1-1, the complete variable domain is KAGVTQTPRYLIKTRGQQVTLSCSPISGHRSVSWYQQTPGQGLQFLFEYFSETQRNKGNFPGRFSGRQFSNSRSEMNVSTLELGDSALYLCASSPGQGSTEAFFGQGTRLTVV.

CDR3 region: CASSLRTSWAGEQYF. CDR3 nucleotides: TGTGCCAGCAGCTTAAGGACTAGCTGGGCTGGGGAGCAGTACTTC. This chain joins TRBV7-2 and TRBJ2-1, with 8 bases lining up with TRBD2. The DNA end lines up better with TRBJ2-7; the J call may be wrong. Germline V gene sequence: CDR1 SGHTA, CDR2 FQGNSA. CDR3 length: 15 amino acids.